Listed below are T cell receptor beta chains from one sample, sequenced in a study of cytomegalovirus exposure and HLA in healthy donors. Sequenced by immunoSEQ multiplex PCR; TCRdb stores in-frame clones only, minus some. The table shows 140,000 or so clones, with about 80% occurring only once. The sequenced sample was PBMCs. The receptors originated from an older woman in good health and CMV-seropositive. Both conserved end residues are part of each CDR3. The D gene is left open where the match is weak. Clone size is shown for a subset of rows, as once, few, many or a class of expanded clone.

abundance	d_gene	v_gene	j_gene	CDR3nt	CDR3aa
.	.	TRBV11-2	TRBJ2-2	TGTGCCAGCAGCTTCGGGGCGGGATTGGACACCGGGGAGCTGTTTTTT	CASSFGAGLDTGELFF
few	TRBD1	TRBV27	TRBJ1-5	TGTGCCAGCAGTTTAAGAGGGACAGCGTATAGCAATCAGCCCCAGCATTTT	CASSLRGTAYSNQPQHF
.	TRBD2	TRBV28	TRBJ2-7	TGTGCCAGCAGCATTAGCGGGACCCCCTACGAGCAGTACTTC	CASSISGTPYEQYF
.	TRBD1	TRBV28	TRBJ1-1	TGTGCCAGCAGTTATGCGACAGGGGGTTGGACTGAAGCTTTCTTT	CASSYATGGWTEAFF
.	.	TRBV7-2	TRBJ2-1	TGTGCCAGCAGCCCGAGCTCCGAGCAGTTCTTC	CASSPSSEQFF
.	.	TRBV7-9	TRBJ2-4	TGTGCCAGCAGCTTAGTACCGGGAGCCAAAAACATTCAGTACTTC	CASSLVPGAKNIQYF
.	.	TRBV14	TRBJ2-6	TGTGCCAGCAGCCAAGACATTCCAGGGGCCAACGTCCTGACTTTC	CASSQDIPGANVLTF
.	TRBD2	TRBV4-2	TRBJ2-7	TGTGCCAGCAGCCGCCGGACTAGCGGGATCCTCAACACTTTATACGAGCAGTACTTC	CASSRRTSGILNTLYEQYF
.	.	TRBV5-8	TRBJ2-7	TGTGCCAGCAGCCCCTTGGGCCGACGGGAGCAGTACTTC	CASSPLGRREQYF
.	TRBD1	TRBV19	TRBJ2-7	TGTGCCAGTAGTAAAGGACAGGGGGCCTTTGAGCAGTACTTC	CASSKGQGAFEQYF
.	.	TRBV15	TRBJ1-1	TGTGCCACCAGCAGATTTATGAACACTGAAGCTTTCTTT	CATSRFMNTEAFF
.	.	TRBV5-5	TRBJ2-7	TGTGCCAGCAGCTTGTTTGCAGTGAGGTCCTACGAGCAGTACTTC	CASSLFAVRSYEQYF
few	.	TRBV5-4	TRBJ2-2	TGTGCCAGCAGCTTGGCGCCAGGGTGGAACACCGGGGAGCTGTTTTTT	CASSLAPGWNTGELFF
.	.	TRBV7-2	TRBJ2-3	TGTGCCAGCAGCTTAGGGAGGGCTCAAACAGATACGCAGTATTTT	CASSLGRAQTDTQYF
.	TRBD2	TRBV7-2	TRBJ2-1	TGTGCCAGCAGCTTAGCGAGGACTAGCGGCATAAATGAGCAGTTCTTC	CASSLARTSGINEQFF
.	.	TRBV27	TRBJ2-5	TGTGCCAGCAGTTCGACAGGCCTGGGGGAGACCCAGTACTTC	CASSSTGLGETQYF
.	.	TRBV5-1	TRBJ2-7	TGCGCCAGCAGCTACCAGGCCGATTCCTACGAGCAGTACTTC	CASSYQADSYEQYF
.	.	TRBV27	TRBJ1-5	TGTGCCAGCAGTTTACAGGTCCATCAGCCCCAGCATTTT	CASSLQVHQPQHF
.	.	TRBV11-2	TRBJ1-4	TGTGCCAGCAGCTTAGATTTAGCCTCTAGTGAAAAACTGTTTTTT	CASSLDLASSEKLFF
.	TRBD2	TRBV5-4	TRBJ2-1	TGTGCCAGCAGCTTGGGGACTAGCGTCAATGAGCAGTTCTTC	CASSLGTSVNEQFF
.	.	TRBV30	TRBJ1-1	TGTGCCTGGAGTGTACTGAACAGAGTCCCACAAACTTTCTTT	CAWSVLNRVPQTFF
.	.	TRBV19	TRBJ2-7	TGTGCCAGTATCTCGGAGCGCCTCTCCTACGAGCAGTACTTC	CASISERLSYEQYF
.	TRBD1	TRBV7-8	TRBJ1-1	TGTGCCAGCAGCTCCCCGCGGACAGGGGACACTGAAGCTTTCTTT	CASSSPRTGDTEAFF
.	.	TRBV6-4	TRBJ2-2	TGTGCCAGCAGCTTTAAAGCGTACACCGGGGAGCTGTTTTTT	CASSFKAYTGELFF
.	.	TRBV27	TRBJ2-7	TGTGCCAGCAGCCGGGGATCCTACGAGCAGTACTTC	CASSRGSYEQYF
.	TRBD2	TRBV11-2	TRBJ2-1	TGTGCCAGCAGCTTAACGGGGGGAGAGAGCTATGAGCAGTTCTTC	CASSLTGGESYEQFF
.	TRBD2	TRBV4-2	TRBJ2-1	TGTGCCAGCAGCCAAGAAACACTAGCGGGGTACAATGAGCAGTTCTTC	CASSQETLAGYNEQFF
.	.	TRBV9	TRBJ2-7	TGTGCCAGCAGCCCCTACGAAGCGGCCTCCTACGAGCAGTACTTC	CASSPYEAASYEQYF
.	.	TRBV9	TRBJ2-5	TGTGCCAGCAGCGGGGGACTCTTTCAAGAGACCCAGTACTTC	CASSGGLFQETQYF
.	TRBD1	TRBV5-4	TRBJ2-5	TGTGCCAGCAGCCGAGGGGGCTGGGAGACCCAGTACTTC	CASSRGGWETQYF
once	.	TRBV4-2	TRBJ2-1	TGTGCCAGCAGCTCAGCAGGTAGCTCCTACAATGAGCAGTTCTTC	CASSSAGSSYNEQFF
once	.	TRBV4-3	TRBJ1-2	TGCGCCAGCAGCCAAGATCCGTGGTCGGAGTATGGCTACACCTTC	CASSQDPWSEYGYTF
.	.	TRBV2	TRBJ2-7	TGTGCCAGCAGTGGTGACACCTCCTACGAGCAGTACTTC	CASSGDTSYEQYF
.	.	TRBV6-6	TRBJ2-5	TGTGCCAGCAGTTACCCGATGGCAACCCAGTACTTC	CASSYPMATQYF
.	.	TRBV18	TRBJ1-1	TGTGCCAGCTCACTCAAGCGGGACACCGGTATGAACACTGAAGCTTTCTTT	CASSLKRDTGMNTEAFF
many	TRBD1	TRBV19	TRBJ1-3	TGTGCCAGTAGTATGATACGGACAGGGCTCTTTACTGGAAACACCATATATTTT	CASSMIRTGLFTGNTIYF
.	TRBD1	TRBV23-1	TRBJ1-1	TGCGCCAGCAGTCAATCCCTACCGGGACAGACGAACACTGAAGCTTTCTTT	CASSQSLPGQTNTEAFF
.	.	TRBV11-2	TRBJ2-5	TGTGCCAGCAGCCCATCAAGCGAGACCCAGTACTTC	CASSPSSETQYF
.	.	TRBV18	TRBJ2-5	TGTGCCAGCTCACAGGACTGGAGTAAAGAGACCCAGTACTTC	CASSQDWSKETQYF
.	.	TRBV30	TRBJ2-1	TGTGCCTTTTGGAGGGGGGGGCTGAATGAGCAGTTCTTC	CAFWRGGLNEQFF
.	.	TRBV6-6	TRBJ1-1	TGTGCCAGCAGTTACAGAGGGAGCACTGAAGCTTTCTTT	CASSYRGSTEAFF
.	.	TRBV27	TRBJ1-1	TGTGCCAGCGCCATACAACAGGGGAACACTGAAGCTTTCTTT	CASAIQQGNTEAFF
.	TRBD1	TRBV5-4	TRBJ2-4	TGTGCCAGCAGCGACAGGGTTGACAAAAACATTCAGTACTTC	CASSDRVDKNIQYF
.	.	TRBV28	TRBJ1-5	TGTGCCAGCAGTTTACGGGGTTACAATCAGCCCCAGCATTTT	CASSLRGYNQPQHF
.	.	TRBV9	TRBJ1-4	TGTGCCAGCAGCGTATCTGGGGCTGAAAAACTGTTTTTT	CASSVSGAEKLFF
few	TRBD2	TRBV11-2	TRBJ2-7	TGTGCCAGCAGCTTAGAAGCGGGATCTCGGTACGAGCAGTACTTC	CASSLEAGSRYEQYF
.	.	TRBV19	TRBJ1-5	TGTGCCAGTAGTATGGGGGGAGGAAGGAGCAATCAGCCCCAGCATTTT	CASSMGGGRSNQPQHF
.	TRBD2	TRBV5-1	TRBJ2-2	TGCGCCAGCAGCACCGCCAGCGGGGCCGGGGAGCTGTTTTTT	CASSTASGAGELFF
.	TRBD2	TRBV2	TRBJ2-1	TGTGCCAGCAACCCCCGAGGAGGTCTAGCGGACTACAATGAGCAGTTCTTC	CASNPRGGLADYNEQFF
.	.	TRBV5-1	TRBJ2-4	TGCGCCAGCAGCTTGGAAGCTTCAGGGGGGAGAAACATTCAGTACTTC	CASSLEASGGRNIQYF
.	TRBD2	TRBV19	TRBJ2-3	TGTGCCAGTAGTACCGTAGCGGGAAACACAGATACGCAGTATTTT	CASSTVAGNTDTQYF
.	TRBD1	TRBV29-1	TRBJ2-4	TGCAGCGTAGGGGGCTTGAACATTCAGTACTTC	CSVGGLNIQYF
.	TRBD1	TRBV7-9	TRBJ2-1	TGTGCCAGCAGCCCGCCTACCCGGACAGGGGAGAGTGAGCAGTTCTTC	CASSPPTRTGESEQFF
.	TRBD2	TRBV7-9	TRBJ2-5	TGTGCCAGCAGCTTTGGGGGGGGACTAGCGGGATTCGAGACCCAGTACTTC	CASSFGGGLAGFETQYF